Presented here are 4 T cell receptor beta chains from one specimen sequenced in a study of blood T cell repertoires in COVID-19. Clones were sequenced by immunoSEQ multiplex PCR, and TCRdb holds only the in-frame ones, with some missing. This sample has hundreds of thousands of clones, with approximately 90% found just once. The sample comprised peripheral blood. All receptors come from a woman younger than 35 who had recovered from COVID-19.

The V gene is TRBV19, the J gene TRBJ2-1; 10 bases line up with TRBD2. Germline assignment: CDR1 LNHDA and CDR2 SQIVND (reference sequence). CDR3 length: 14 amino acids. V trimming: 8 bases; J trimming: 4 bases; junction bases outside the gene matches: 5. The CDR3 region is CASQSGRAYNEQFF. The CDR3 DNA reads TGTGCCAGTCAGAGCGGGAGGGCGTACAATGAGCAGTTCTTC.

The genes are TRBV19 and TRBJ2-1; maybe TRBD1 (6 bases). The CDR3 length is 15 residues. The germline V and J ends were trimmed by 3 bases and 0 bases, with 9 bases remaining between them. CDR1 LNHDA and CDR2 SQIVND come from the germline V gene (reference sequence). CDR3 sequence reads: CASSMTGYSYNEQFF. The CDR3 bases are TGTGCCAGTAGTATGACAGGATACTCCTACAATGAGCAGTTCTTC.

The V gene is TRBV11-2, the J gene TRBJ2-5; 7 bases match TRBD2. The CDR3 runs 15 residues. With 0 bases clipped from V and 5 bases from J, the junction kept 6 bases outside the gene matches. The germline gives CDR1 SGHAT, CDR2 FQNNGV. CDR3 residues: CASSLDWASGETQYF. For the CDR3, the DNA is TGTGCCAGCAGCTTAGATTGGGCTAGCGGTGAGACCCAGTACTTC. The full variable domain, in which reference TRBV11-2 and TRBJ2-5 provide the parts outside the CDR3, is EAGVAQSPRYKIIEKRQSVAFWCNPISGHATLYWYQQILGQGPKLLIQFQNNGVVDDSQLPKDRFSAERLKGVDSTLKIQPAKLEDSAVYLCASSLDWASGETQYFGPGTRLLVL.

This chain joins TRBV28 and TRBJ2-1, with 9 bases identical to TRBD1. This CDR3 has 15 residues. In germline, CDR1 is MDHEN, CDR2 SYDVKM. The ends lost 7 bases at V and 1 base at J; junction bases unmatched: 5. CDR3: CASNPTGGSYNEQFF. The CDR3 nucleotides read TGTGCCAGCAATCCGACAGGGGGGTCCTACAATGAGCAGTTCTTC.